The 18 T cell receptor beta chains reported below all come from one sample, sequenced in a study of blood T cell repertoires in COVID-19. This table comes from immunoSEQ multiplex PCR, and its TCRdb copy is limited to in-frame clones, with some not included. The data contain some 160,000 clones, roughly 80% of them singletons. Sample: peripheral blood. These receptor sequences come from a woman of 80 years or more with acute or convalescent COVID-19.

The chain is built from TRBV7-9 and TRBJ2-7; D perhaps matches TRBD2 (6 bases). CDR3 length equals 14 residues. V was trimmed by 3 bases and J by 6 bases, leaving 15 bases between them. From germline, CDR1 is SEHNR and CDR2 FQNEAQ (reference sequence). The CDR3 protein is CASSFSGGEREQYF. In DNA form, the CDR3 reads TGTGCCAGCAGCTTTAGCGGTGGGGAACGCGAGCAGTACTTC.

This clone was picked up one time. The chain has TRBV24-1 and TRBJ2-3; TRBD1 aligns across 11 bases. Germline CDR1 KGHDR, CDR2 SFDVKD. V lost 5 bases, J lost 7 bases, and 4 bases stayed unmatched. This CDR3 spans 14 amino acids. DNA for the CDR3: TGTGCCACCAGTGGGACAGGGGGCGGAAATACGCAGTATTTT. Its protein is CATSGTGGGNTQYF.

The V and J genes are TRBV27 and TRBJ1-4; D is possibly TRBD1 (5 bases). CDR1 is MNHEY, CDR2 SMNVEV, per germline (reference sequence). The CDR3 totals 14 residues. V was pared by 2 bases and J by 6 bases, with 10 bases between. Here the CDR3 reads CASSLGGGDEKLFF. In DNA form, the CDR3 reads TGTGCCAGCAGTTTAGGGGGAGGAGATGAAAAACTGTTTTTT.

About this clone: Germline is not matched at one junction end, which may reflect a read error. This chain links TRBV6-5 with TRBJ2-4; D is unclear. The CDR3 is made up of 15 amino acids. Germline values: CDR1 MNHEY, CDR2 SVGAGI. This CDR3 reads CVSSYSGAAKNIQYF. Written as DNA, the CDR3 is TGTGTCAGCAGTTACTCGGGCGCAGCCAAAAACATTCAGTACTTC.

There are a few counts of this clone. Other DNA sequences in this specimen translate into the identical CDR3. This rearrangement joins TRBV5-1 to TRBJ1-5; the match to TRBD1 covers 7 bases. The V segment lost 0 bases and the J segment 4 bases; nucleotides outside the gene matches: 4. The CDR3 runs to 15 residues. Germline CDR1 and CDR2: SGHRS and YFSETQ. This chain's CDR3 is CASSLGQGGNQPQHF. CDR3 nucleotides: TGCGCCAGCAGCTTGGGACAGGGTGGTAATCAGCCCCAGCATTTT.

The genes are TRBV19 and TRBJ1-2; 10 nucleotides align to TRBD1. V shed 4 bases, J shed 8 bases, and the junction held 4 bases outside the gene matches. Germline assignment: CDR1 LNHDA and CDR2 SQIVND (reference sequence). The CDR3 runs to 13 residues. The CDR3, as DNA: TGTGCCAGTAGTAGACAGGGGGCATTAGGCTACACCTTC. Residues: CASSRQGALGYTF. Full variable domain (remainder filled in from reference TRBV19 and TRBJ1-2): DGGITQSPKYLFRKEGQNVTLSCEQNLNHDAMYWYRQDPGQGLRLIYYSQIVNDFQKGDIAEGYSVSREKKESFPLTVTSAQKNPTAFYLCASSRQGALGYTFGSGTRLTVV.

The chain recombines TRBV28 with TRBJ1-2; D possibly corresponds to TRBD1 (6 bases). Trimming left V 8 bases short and J 8 bases short, with 21 bases between. The CDR3 sequence is 14 residues long. Germline V gene data show CDR1 as MDHEN and CDR2 as SYDVKM. CDR3 loop: CASGTNGGRGGYTF. CDR3 nucleotides: TGTGCCAGCGGGACAAACGGGGGGCGCGGGGGCTACACCTTC.

The rearrangement uses TRBV7-9 and TRBJ2-1; 8 bases fit TRBD1. The CDR3 sequence is 15 residues long. V shed 4 bases, J shed 4 bases, and the junction held 6 bases outside the gene matches. Germline V gene sequence: CDR1 SEHNR, CDR2 FQNEAQ (reference sequence). The CDR3 protein is CASSSRDRLYNEQFF. In DNA, the CDR3 is TGTGCCAGCAGCTCCCGGGACAGGTTGTACAATGAGCAGTTCTTC.

The chain couples TRBV18 to TRBJ1-3; D is ambiguous. V gave up 2 bases and J gave up 2 bases, with 7 bases separating them. The CDR3 is 14 amino acids. Germline CDR1 KGHSH, CDR2 LQKENI. The DNA of the CDR3 is TGTGCCAGCTCACCAGGAGGGACTGGAAACACCATATATTTT. Protein: CASSPGGTGNTIYF.

The gene calls are TRBV6-1 and TRBJ2-5, with 11 bases lining up with TRBD1. CDR1 is MNHNS and CDR2 is SASEGT in the germline V gene. Trimming at V came to 4 bases and at J to 1 base, leaving 5 bases not matched to a gene. The CDR3 has 16 amino acids. CDR3 in DNA: TGTGCCAGCAGTGTCCGGGACAGGGGGGCCCAAGAGACCCAGTACTTC. Protein: CASSVRDRGAQETQYF.

The V gene is TRBV30, the J gene TRBJ1-2, with D possibly being TRBD1 (6 bases). Germline loops: CDR1 GTSNPN, CDR2 SVGIG (reference sequence). Deletions cut 6 bases from V and 6 bases from J, with 17 bases between. The CDR3 extends over 13 amino acids. CDR3 in DNA: TGTGCCTGTACCCAGGGGATGGCGGATGGCTACACCTTC. It specifies CACTQGMADGYTF. The full variable domain, with the rest looked up from reference TRBV30 and TRBJ1-2, is SQTIHQWPATLVQPVGSPLSLECTVEGTSNPNLYWYRQAAGRGLQLLFYSVGIGQISSEVPQNLSASRPQDRQFILSSKKLLLSDSGFYLCACTQGMADGYTFGSGTRLTVV.

This chain uses TRBV5-1 with TRBJ2-1; D perhaps matches TRBD1 (5 bases). Germline CDR1 SGHRS, CDR2 YFSETQ. This CDR3 has 14 amino acids. V was pared by 1 base and J by 9 bases, with 14 bases between. CDR3 region: CASSLRWGSGEQFF. The CDR3 DNA follows: TGCGCCAGCAGCTTGCGATGGGGCTCAGGTGAGCAGTTCTTC.

The V and J genes are TRBV29-1 and TRBJ1-4, with D possibly TRBD1 on 5 matching bases. The CDR3 contains 12 residues. Germline CDR1 and CDR2: SQVTM and ANQGSEA. The germline V and J ends were trimmed by 6 bases and 12 bases, with 17 bases remaining between them. In DNA, the CDR3 is TGCAGCGTGCAAACAGGCCGCGGAGAACTGTTTTTT. Its translation: CSVQTGRGELFF. Together with reference TRBV29-1 and TRBJ1-4, the CDR3 gives the full variable domain: SAVISQKPSRDICQRGTSLTIQCQVDSQVTMMFWYRQQPGQSLTLIATANQGSEATYESGFVIDKFPISRPNLTFSTLTVSNMSPEDSSIYLCSVQTGRGELFFGSGTQLSVL.

J is TRBJ2-5 and V is TRBV2; 7 bases are a match to TRBD1. There are 15 residues in the CDR3. The trim removed 5 bases at V and 5 bases at J, leaving 11 bases unmatched. Germline values: CDR1 SNHLY, CDR2 FYNNEI. CDR3 region: CASSPITGETETQYF. CDR3 nucleotides: TGTGCCAGCAGTCCGATAACAGGGGAGACGGAGACCCAGTACTTC.

As DNA, the CDR3 is TGTGCCAGCAGTTCCCCCGGACAGGTAGGGGGCTATGGCTACACCTTC. Its protein is CASSSPGQVGGYGYTF. V gene TRBV28 combines with J gene TRBJ1-2; 7 bases align to TRBD1. Losses at the gene ends were 4 bases for V and 4 bases for J; bases not matched to a gene: 12. Germline-derived CDR1 and CDR2 are MDHEN and SYDVKM. The CDR3 runs 16 residues.

The CDR3 DNA reads as TGTGCCAGCAGTTTTTCGGGAAGCCCTCAGTACAATGAGCAGTTCTTC. Translation: CASSFSGSPQYNEQFF. The gene calls are TRBV28 and TRBJ2-1; TRBD2 might be the D (5 bases). The CDR3 covers 16 residues. Trimming cost V 3 bases and J 4 bases, with 16 bases left between them. Per the germline V gene, CDR1 is MDHEN and CDR2 is SYDVKM.

V gene TRBV6-2 or TRBV6-3 combines with J gene TRBJ1-1; D is unclear. The CDR3 totals 17 residues. Germline V gives CDR1 MNHEY, CDR2 SVGEGT. Trimming removed 0 bases at V and 1 base at J, with 15 bases between. In nucleotides, the CDR3 is TGTGCCAGCAGTTACTCGGGCAGATTTAACCAGAACACTGAAGCTTTCTTT. Its protein product is CASSYSGRFNQNTEAFF.

This clone was picked up one time. The CDR3 coding sequence is TGTGCCAGTAGTAAGGACAGCCTTCGCTACGAGCAGTACTTC. Translated: CASSKDSLRYEQYF. V gene TRBV19 combines with J gene TRBJ2-7; tentative D call: TRBD1 (6 bases). This CDR3 has 14 residues. Per germline, CDR1 LNHDA and CDR2 SQIVND (reference sequence). V was cut by 4 bases and J by 3 bases, with 13 bases left in between. Variable domain in full (rest from reference TRBV19 and TRBJ2-7): DGGITQSPKYLFRKEGQNVTLSCEQNLNHDAMYWYRQDPGQGLRLIYYSQIVNDFQKGDIAEGYSVSREKKESFPLTVTSAQKNPTAFYLCASSKDSLRYEQYFGPGTRLTVT.